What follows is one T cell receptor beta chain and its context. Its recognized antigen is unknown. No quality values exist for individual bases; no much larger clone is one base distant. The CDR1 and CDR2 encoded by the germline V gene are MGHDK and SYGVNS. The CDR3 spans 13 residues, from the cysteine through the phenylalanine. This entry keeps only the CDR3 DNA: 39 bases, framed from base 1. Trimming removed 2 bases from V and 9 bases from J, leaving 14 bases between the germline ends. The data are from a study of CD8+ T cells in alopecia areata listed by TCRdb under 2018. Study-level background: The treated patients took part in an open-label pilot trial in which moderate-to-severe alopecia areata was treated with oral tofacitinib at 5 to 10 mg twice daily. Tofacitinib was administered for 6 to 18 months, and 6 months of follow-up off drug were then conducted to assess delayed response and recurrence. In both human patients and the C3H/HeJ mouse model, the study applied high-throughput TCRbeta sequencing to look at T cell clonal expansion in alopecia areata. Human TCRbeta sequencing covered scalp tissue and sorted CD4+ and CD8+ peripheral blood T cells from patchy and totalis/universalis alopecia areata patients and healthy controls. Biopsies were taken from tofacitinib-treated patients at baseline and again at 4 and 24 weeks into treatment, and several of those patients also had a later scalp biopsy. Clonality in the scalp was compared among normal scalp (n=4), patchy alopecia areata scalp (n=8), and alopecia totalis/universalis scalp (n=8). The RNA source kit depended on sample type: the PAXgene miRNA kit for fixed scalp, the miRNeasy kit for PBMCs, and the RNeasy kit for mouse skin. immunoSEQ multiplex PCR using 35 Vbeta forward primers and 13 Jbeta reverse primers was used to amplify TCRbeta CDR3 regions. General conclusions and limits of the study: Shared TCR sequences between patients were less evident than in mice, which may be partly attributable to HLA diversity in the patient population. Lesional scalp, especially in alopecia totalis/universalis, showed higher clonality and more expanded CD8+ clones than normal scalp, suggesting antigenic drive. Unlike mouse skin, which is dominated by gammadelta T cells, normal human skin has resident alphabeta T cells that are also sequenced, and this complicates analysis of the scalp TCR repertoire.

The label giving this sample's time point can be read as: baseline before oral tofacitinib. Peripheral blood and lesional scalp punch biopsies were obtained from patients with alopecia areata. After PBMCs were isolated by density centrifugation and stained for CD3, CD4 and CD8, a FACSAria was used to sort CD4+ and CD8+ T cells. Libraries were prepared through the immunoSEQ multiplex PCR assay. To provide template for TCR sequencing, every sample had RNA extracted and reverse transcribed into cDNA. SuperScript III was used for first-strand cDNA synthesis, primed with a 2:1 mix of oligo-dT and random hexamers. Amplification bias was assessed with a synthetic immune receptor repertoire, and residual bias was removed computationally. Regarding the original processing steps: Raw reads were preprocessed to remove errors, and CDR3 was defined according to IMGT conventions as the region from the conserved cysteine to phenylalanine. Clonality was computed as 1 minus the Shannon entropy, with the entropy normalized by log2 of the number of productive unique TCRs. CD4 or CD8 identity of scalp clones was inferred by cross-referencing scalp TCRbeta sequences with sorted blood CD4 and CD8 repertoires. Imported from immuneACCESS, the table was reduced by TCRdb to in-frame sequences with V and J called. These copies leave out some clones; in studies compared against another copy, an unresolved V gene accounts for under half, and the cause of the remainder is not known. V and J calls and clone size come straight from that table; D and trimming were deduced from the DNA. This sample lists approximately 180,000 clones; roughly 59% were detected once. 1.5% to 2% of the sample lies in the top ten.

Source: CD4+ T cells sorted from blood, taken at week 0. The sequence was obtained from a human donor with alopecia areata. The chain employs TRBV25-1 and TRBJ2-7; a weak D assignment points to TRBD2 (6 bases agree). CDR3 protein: CASSEQRVGGQYF. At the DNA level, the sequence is TGTGCCAGCAGTGAACAACGGGTCGGGGGGCAGTACTTC.